The source of this TCR beta chain is a study of patients and donors after allogeneic stem cell transplantation. TCRdb analysed the RT-PCR reads with MiXCR anew, one entry per CDR3 protein. Here the sample spans about 76,000 distinct CDR3 sequences, about 25% being singletons. This CDR3 comprises 12 residues. The TCR comes from a human donor who was either an allogeneic HSCT recipient or a stem cell or donor lymphocyte infusion donor (not recorded which). It is not recorded whose cells these are; they may come from a transplant donor. This sequence joins TRBV21-1 and TRBJ1-1; TRBD1, the D gene given by the table, was not confirmed from the DNA. TRBV21-1 is noted as a pseudogene. The material sequenced was blood, either unsorted or a sorted T cell fraction (not recorded which). The CDR3 coding sequence is TGTGCCAGCACCCACCTGGACAGGGTTGCTTTCTTT. Translation gives CASTHLDRVAFF.